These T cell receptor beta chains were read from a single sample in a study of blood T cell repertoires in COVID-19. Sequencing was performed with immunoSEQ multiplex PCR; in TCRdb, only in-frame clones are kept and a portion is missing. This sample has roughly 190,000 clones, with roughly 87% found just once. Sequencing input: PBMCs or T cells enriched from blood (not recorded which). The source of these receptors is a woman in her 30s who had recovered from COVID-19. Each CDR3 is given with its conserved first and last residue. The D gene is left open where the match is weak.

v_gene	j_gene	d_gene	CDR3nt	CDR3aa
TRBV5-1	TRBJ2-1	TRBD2	TGCGCCAGCAGCCCTGGACCCTCCGGGGGGGCCAATGAGCAGTTCTTC	CASSPGPSGGANEQFF
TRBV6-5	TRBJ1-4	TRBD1	TGTGCCAGTGCAGGCACAGGGGCAGTCAATGAAAAACTGTTTTTT	CASAGTGAVNEKLFF
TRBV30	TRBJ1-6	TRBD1	TGTGCCTGGAGTGCCGGGACAGGGGGCTCACCCCTCCACTTT	CAWSAGTGGSPLHF
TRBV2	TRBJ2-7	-	TGTGCCAGCAGTGCAGGCCCCGACCTCTTAGAGCAGTACTTC	CASSAGPDLLEQYF
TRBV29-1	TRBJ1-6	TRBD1	TGCAGCGTTGCCTTGGAGGGACAGGGGAACTCACCCCTCCACTTT	CSVALEGQGNSPLHF
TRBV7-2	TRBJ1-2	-	TGTGCCAGCAGCTTAGACAGGATCTATGGCTACACCTTC	CASSLDRIYGYTF
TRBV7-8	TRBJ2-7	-	TGTGCCAGCAGCTTAGGTAGCTACGAGCAGTACTTC	CASSLGSYEQYF
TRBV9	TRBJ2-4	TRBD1	TGTGCCAGCAGCGGGGGACAGGAAAACATTCAGTACTTC	CASSGGQENIQYF
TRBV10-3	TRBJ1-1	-	TGTGCCACCGGGGTACAGATGAACACTGAAGCTTTCTTT	CATGVQMNTEAFF
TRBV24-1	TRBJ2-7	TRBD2	TGTGCCACCAGTGCGACTAGCGGGAGGGCTTTGCAGTACTTC	CATSATSGRALQYF
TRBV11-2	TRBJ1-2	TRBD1	TGTGCCAGCAGCGGACGAGGACAGGCGGGTGGCTACACCTTC	CASSGRGQAGGYTF
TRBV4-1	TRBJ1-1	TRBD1	TGCGCCAGCAGTCCATCTTGGACAGGGGGCTCCTGGGGGAACACTGAAGCTTTCTTT	CASSPSWTGGSWGNTEAFF
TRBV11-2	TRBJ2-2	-	TGTGCCAGCAGCTTCACTAGGTTTGGAACCGGGGAGCTGTTTTTT	CASSFTRFGTGELFF
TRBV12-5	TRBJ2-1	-	TGTGCTAGTGGTTTGGCCCAGGTTACCTCCTACAATGAGCAGTTCTTC	CASGLAQVTSYNEQFF
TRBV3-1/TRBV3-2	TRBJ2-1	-	TGTGCCAGCAGCCAAGATCTGACTAGGGGATCCGAGCAGTTCTTC	CASSQDLTRGSEQFF